Presented here are 27 T cell receptor beta chains from one specimen sequenced in a study of response to subunit inactivated influenza vaccine. TCRdb used MiXCR to reprocess the RT-PCR reads, holding one entry per CDR3 protein. The repertoire has over 650,000 distinct CDR3 sequences, 18% of them found once; the top ten carry approximately 11%. The sequences come from PBMCs from blood, collected about 5 days after vaccination. These TCRs come from a man aged 45-65 years who received an inactivated influenza vaccine.

This clonotype was seen many times. This sequence joins TRBV6-1 and TRBJ2-2; D is unresolved. The germline V gene has CDR1 MNHNS and CDR2 SASEGT. The CDR3 loop spans 16 amino acids. V lost 4 bases to trimming and J lost 1 base, with 13 bases between them. The CDR3 protein is CASSVGVHLNTGELFF. CDR3 coding DNA: TGTGCCAGCAGTGTTGGGGTGCATTTGAACACCGGGGAGCTGTTTTTT.

The chain couples TRBV20-1 to TRBJ2-7; possibly TRBD2 for D (6 bases). V shed 6 bases and J shed 0 bases, with 15 bases lying between them. CDR1 is DFQATT, CDR2 SNEGSKA, per germline (reference sequence). The CDR3 contains 14 residues. The CDR3 sequence: CSAYLPGLSYEQYF. The CDR3 region has the DNA TGCAGTGCCTACTTGCCGGGACTCTCCTACGAGCAGTACTTC.

The genes are TRBV28 and TRBJ2-1, with 8 bases that match TRBD2. Trimming took 6 bases from V and 4 from J; bases not matched to a gene: 11. CDR3 length equals 16 residues. Germline CDR1 is MDHEN and CDR2 is SYDVKM. CDR3 sequence reads: CASSSGGGPQYNEQFF. The CDR3 nucleotides are TGTGCCAGCAGCAGCGGGGGAGGTCCCCAATACAATGAGCAGTTCTTC.

The chain is built from TRBV18 and TRBJ1-1; TRBD1 aligns across 8 bases. CDR1 is KGHSH, CDR2 LQKENI, per germline. The trim removed 7 bases at V and 5 bases at J, leaving 6 bases unmatched. The CDR3 is 13 amino acids. The CDR3 region has the DNA TGTGCCAGCTGCGACAGGGGTGGAACTGAAGCTTTCTTT. Translating it yields CASCDRGGTEAFF.

The V and J genes are TRBV12-3 or TRBV12-4 and TRBJ1-1, with D unclear. Trimming shortened V by 5 bases and J by 3 bases, and 10 bases separated the two germline ends. The CDR3 length is 13 residues. The CDR3 DNA follows: TGTGCCAGCAGTCTTTGGGAGGACACTGAAGCTTTCTTT. Translating gives CASSLWEDTEAFF.

The chain uses TRBV6-2 or TRBV6-3 and TRBJ1-1; D not certain. This CDR3 region has 13 residues. CDR1 and CDR2 from the germline V gene are MNHEY and SVGEGT. V lost 6 bases and J 4 bases, leaving 12 bases between the germline ends. The CDR3 protein is CASRYKRSTEAFF. CDR3 DNA sequence: TGTGCCAGCAGGTACAAAAGGAGCACTGAAGCTTTCTTT.

The rearrangement joins TRBV10-3 to TRBJ1-3, with D perhaps matching TRBD1 (6 bases). CDR3 length: 12 residues. Trimming removed 3 bases at V and 8 bases at J, with 8 bases between. Germline CDR1 is ENHRY and CDR2 is SYGVKD. In DNA form, the CDR3 reads TGTGCCATCAGTGAAGGGGGTCACACCATATATTTT. It codes for CAISEGGHTIYF.

This clonotype has just a few counts. The rearrangement joins TRBV5-1 to TRBJ2-3; 7 bases align to TRBD1. Germline V gene lookup returns CDR1 SGHRS and CDR2 YFSETQ. J lost 1 base, V lost 0 bases, and 8 bases had no gene match. This CDR3 comprises 17 residues. This CDR3 is CASSLDGTARRTDTQYF. The CDR3 DNA is TGCGCCAGCAGCTTGGATGGGACAGCCAGACGCACAGATACGCAGTATTTT.

This clonotype has a handful of counts. The chain has TRBV24-1 and TRBJ2-3; D uncertain. The V end was cut by 2 bases, the J end by 3 bases, with 8 bases between. CDR1 is KGHDR and CDR2 is SFDVKD in the germline V gene. The CDR3 spans 14 residues. The CDR3 sequence is CATSDSDPTDTQYF. For the CDR3, the DNA is TGTGCCACCAGTGATTCGGACCCGACAGATACGCAGTATTTT.

Comments on this clonotype: At one end, the junction sequence differs from germline, possibly due to a read error. The J gene is TRBJ2-5, the V gene TRBV28; no reliable D call. Germline lookup yields CDR1 MDHEN and CDR2 SYDVKM. CDR3 length equals 12 residues. As DNA, the CDR3 is TGTGCCAGCAGGTCGGTCCCAAGAGACGTGGACTTC. It specifies CASRSVPRDVDF. Full variable domain (outside the CDR3, taken from reference TRBV28 and TRBJ2-5): DVKVTQSSRYLVKRTGEKVFLECVQDMDHENMFWYRQDPGLGLRLIYFSYDVKMKEKGDIPEGYSVSREKKERFSLILESASTNQTSMYLCASRSVPRDVDFGPGTRLLVL.

This clonotype was seen only a few times. This CDR3 reads CSAPGQRDTQYF. The CDR3 DNA follows: TGCAGTGCCCCAGGGCAGAGGGATACGCAGTATTTT. The chain employs TRBV20-1 and TRBJ2-3, with D possibly being TRBD1 (5 bases). CDR3 length: 12 amino acids. Germline loops: CDR1 DFQATT, CDR2 SNEGSKA (reference sequence). V gave up 6 bases and J gave up 6 bases, with 13 bases separating them.

This chain connects TRBV6-4 to TRBJ2-1; 7 nucleotides align to TRBD2. This CDR3 has 20 amino acids. Germline CDR1 is MRHNA and CDR2 is SNTAGT. J lost 8 bases, V lost 6 bases, and 28 bases had no gene match. This CDR3 reads CASRTNNPTNGGTSQDEQFF. The CDR3, as DNA: TGTGCCAGCAGGACGAACAACCCGACGAACGGGGGGACTTCCCAAGATGAGCAGTTCTTC.

The rearrangement links TRBV12-3 or TRBV12-4 to TRBJ2-2; D is undetermined. The V and J ends lost 2 bases and 0 bases respectively, with 7 bases between them. The CDR3 loop spans 15 amino acids. The CDR3 nucleotides read TGTGCCAGCAGTTTAAGAAGTCCGAACACCGGGGAGCTGTTTTTT. It translates to CASSLRSPNTGELFF.

This chain links TRBV20-1 with TRBJ2-3; D possibly corresponds to TRBD1 (5 bases). This CDR3 is built from 13 residues. V was clipped by 2 bases and J by 6 bases, with 12 bases between them. Germline CDR1 and CDR2: DFQATT and SNEGSKA (reference sequence). CDR3 bases: TGCAGTGCTAGAATTGCGGCAGGGGATACGCAGTATTTT. Translated, it gives CSARIAAGDTQYF.

A few counts support this clonotype. This chain connects TRBV18 to TRBJ2-1; no definite D call. CDR1 and CDR2 from the germline V gene are KGHSH and LQKENI. CDR3 length: 14 residues. Trimming cost V 5 bases and J 4 bases, with 12 bases left between them. The CDR3 DNA follows: TGTGCCAGCTCAAGCTGGGGTTGGTACAATGAGCAGTTCTTC. It specifies CASSSWGWYNEQFF.

Note on this clonotype: It may be a read error: a sequence one base away is much more abundant. V and J are TRBV4-2 and TRBJ2-7; 10 bases match TRBD2. The CDR3 runs 14 residues. Germline V lookup: CDR1 LGHNA, CDR2 YNFKEQ. Unmatched junction bases numbered 6, after V lost 4 bases and J lost 6 bases. The CDR3 DNA reads TGTGCCAGCAGCCCTAGCGGGGGCCCCTGCGAGCAGTACTTC. It yields the protein CASSPSGGPCEQYF.

This clonotype was picked up a small number of times. This rearrangement joins TRBV10-3 to TRBJ2-1, with TRBD1 matching over 8 bases. The CDR3 has 13 amino acids. Trimming at V came to 4 bases and at J to 9 bases, leaving 5 bases not matched to a gene. Germline CDR1 ENHRY, CDR2 SYGVKD. The CDR3 DNA reads as TGTGCCATCAGTGGAGGGACAGGCGGTGAGCAGTTCTTC. Its protein is CAISGGTGGEQFF.

This clonotype was picked up a small number of times. A junction end diverges from the germline sequence, so it may reflect a read error. V is TRBV7-7 and J is TRBJ2-5; 7 bases map to TRBD2. Germline CDR1 and CDR2: SSHAT and FNYEAQ (reference sequence). This CDR3 is 12 amino acids long. This CDR3 is CASSGVGAPPNF. In DNA form, the CDR3 reads TGTGCTAGCAGCGGGGTTGGGGCACCTCCAAACTTC.

This clonotype has only a few counts. The chain employs TRBV6-2 or TRBV6-3 and TRBJ1-2, with D possibly being TRBD1 (5 bases). This CDR3 spans 16 amino acids. Trimming removed 1 base from V and 4 bases from J, with 16 bases in between. From germline, CDR1 is MNHEY and CDR2 SVGEGT. DNA for the CDR3: TGTGCCAGCAGTTACTTCGCAGTAGGGGTACGCTATGGCTACACCTTC. Protein: CASSYFAVGVRYGYTF.

This clonotype appeared a few times. This chain links TRBV20-1 with TRBJ2-7; TRBD2 matches 8 bases. The trim removed 6 bases at V and 4 bases at J, leaving 11 bases unmatched. CDR1 and CDR2 (germline): DFQATT, SNEGSKA (reference sequence). CDR3 length: 14 amino acids. The CDR3 is CSANERGRSYEQYF. The CDR3 bases are TGCAGTGCCAATGAGCGGGGGCGTTCGTACGAGCAGTACTTC.

This clonotype has just a few counts. The chain employs TRBV12-3 or TRBV12-4 and TRBJ1-1; the D is unclear. Deletions cut 5 bases from V and 1 base from J, with 11 bases between. The CDR3 is made up of 14 amino acids. Here the CDR3 reads CASSARASNTEAFF. CDR3 DNA: TGTGCCAGCAGTGCAAGGGCGTCGAACACTGAAGCTTTCTTT.

This clonotype came up a few times. J is TRBJ2-3 and V is TRBV10-3, with 7 bases that match TRBD2. This CDR3 has 16 residues. V shed 7 bases, J shed 6 bases, and the junction held 16 bases outside the gene matches. The V gene's germline CDR1 is ENHRY and CDR2 SYGVKD. CDR3 nucleotide sequence: TGTGCCATCAAGGGAGGGCAGGCGAGGGTTTCGGATACGCAGTATTTT. Translating gives CAIKGGQARVSDTQYF.

The chain couples TRBV20-1 to TRBJ2-3; 9 nucleotides agree with TRBD1. The trim removed 4 bases at V and 6 bases at J, leaving 8 bases unmatched. The CDR3 covers 14 residues. From germline, CDR1 is DFQATT and CDR2 SNEGSKA (reference sequence). CDR3 region: CSATTGTGTDTQYF. CDR3 DNA: TGCAGTGCTACTACCGGGACAGGGACCGATACGCAGTATTTT.

The CDR3 reads CASNRQGANTGELFF. CDR3 bases: TGTGCCAGCAACAGACAGGGGGCGAACACCGGGGAGCTGTTTTTT. The chain is built from TRBV6-1 and TRBJ2-2, with 9 bases fitting TRBD1. V shed 7 bases and J 0 bases; nucleotides not matched to a gene: 3. The CDR3 is 15 residues long. Germline lookup yields CDR1 MNHNS and CDR2 SASEGT.

The chain employs TRBV7-8 and TRBJ2-4; D might be TRBD1 (5 bases). This CDR3 contains 13 residues. V was shortened by 5 bases and J by 8 bases, with 13 bases between the two germline ends. CDR1 and CDR2 (germline): SGHVS, FQNEAQ. Written as DNA, the CDR3 is TGTGCCAGCAGCGCTCAGGGTAGGGACATTCAGTACTTC. This translates into CASSAQGRDIQYF.

A few counts support this clonotype. The rearrangement links TRBV5-1 to TRBJ2-5; 8 bases line up with TRBD1. The germline gives CDR1 SGHRS, CDR2 YFSETQ. The CDR3 is made up of 16 amino acids. V was pared by 4 bases and J by 1 base, with 9 bases of the junction left unmatched. CDR3 nucleotides: TGCGCCAGCAGCCACGGACAGGGTGGGTTCCAAGAGACCCAGTACTTC. Translation: CASSHGQGGFQETQYF.

Details on this clonotype: A much larger clone is a single base away; this may be a read error. The chain uses TRBV13 and TRBJ2-2; D gene uncertain. Trimming took 0 bases from V and 3 from J, leaving 5 bases between them. Germline assignment: CDR1 PRHDT and CDR2 FYEKMQ (reference sequence). The CDR3 consists of 14 residues. The CDR3, as DNA: TGTGCCAGCAGCTTAGGGGCCTACACCGGGGAGCTGTTTTTT. It is translated as CASSLGAYTGELFF.